These 17 T cell receptor beta chains came from one sample sequenced in a study of vaccination and CD4 T cells after COVID-19. Treatment in this sample: approximately nine-day PBMC culture with coronavirus spike peptide pools or control peptides (ViraFEST assay). Scientists ran DNA taken from cultured CD4+ T cells through the Oncomine TCR Beta short-read assay for sequencing. TCRdb passed the PCR reads through MiXCR, listing each CDR3 protein once. The table records around 17,000 distinct CDR3 sequences, roughly 56% of them present only once. No cognate antigen is known for these TCRs. What was sequenced was CD4+ T cells from blood, cultured in vitro. The receptor source for this set is a human donor who had recovered from COVID-19.

This clonotype has a handful of counts. This sequence joins TRBV6-1 and TRBJ2-5, with no clear D. Germline V CDR1 and CDR2: MNHNS, SASEGT. This CDR3 is built from 12 residues. V gave up 7 bases and J gave up 4 bases, with 10 bases separating them. This CDR3 reads CASKTSVETQYF. CDR3 DNA sequence: TGTGCCAGCAAGACAAGCGTAGAGACCCAGTACTTC.

This clonotype came up a few times. This CDR3 reads CATSGHRGVGNTEAFF. As DNA, the CDR3 is TGTGCCACCAGTGGACACAGGGGGGTGGGGAACACTGAAGCTTTCTTT. The chain employs TRBV24-1 and TRBJ1-1; TRBD1 matches at 8 bases. Germline values: CDR1 KGHDR, CDR2 SFDVKD. The CDR3 is made up of 16 amino acids. Unmatched junction bases numbered 8, after V lost 5 bases and J lost 1 base.

This clonotype has only a few counts. The chain uses TRBV2 and TRBJ1-1; 7 bases are shared with TRBD1. Looked up from germline, CDR1 is SNHLY and CDR2 is FYNNEI. The CDR3 is 12 residues long. J gave up 3 bases and V 10 bases, and 5 bases lay outside the gene matches. CDR3 amino acids: CAIDREDTEAFF. In DNA form, the CDR3 reads TGTGCCATCGACAGGGAGGACACTGAAGCTTTCTTT. The entire variable domain, with the rest obtained from reference TRBV2 and TRBJ1-1, is as follows: EPEVTQTPSHQVTQMGQEVILRCVPISNHLYFYWYRQILGQKVEFLVSFYNNEISEKSEIFDDQFSVERPDGSNFTLKIRSTKLEDSAMYFCAIDREDTEAFFGQGTRLTVV.

The V call is TRBV7-2, the J call TRBJ1-1; D is ambiguous. This CDR3 has 14 amino acids. The germline CDR1 and CDR2 sequences are SGHTA and FQGNSA. V was shortened by 2 bases and J by 3 bases, with 10 bases between the two germline ends. CDR3 bases: TGTGCCAGCAGCTTACAGGCCGCTGACACTGAAGCTTTCTTT. Translation gives CASSLQAADTEAFF.

The V gene is TRBV2, the J gene TRBJ1-2; 7 bases are a match to TRBD1. V lost 7 bases, J lost 6 bases, and 5 bases stayed unmatched. This CDR3 spans 12 amino acids. CDR1 is SNHLY, CDR2 FYNNEI, per germline. The CDR3 here is CASTGDRDGYTF. DNA of the CDR3: TGTGCCAGCACTGGCGACAGGGATGGCTACACCTTC.

This chain links TRBV7-2 with TRBJ1-2, with TRBD1 matching over 9 bases. The CDR3 loop spans 16 amino acids. V shed 1 base, J shed 1 base, and the junction held 4 bases outside the gene matches. Germline lookup yields CDR1 SGHTA and CDR2 FQGNSA. The CDR3 region has the DNA TGTGCCAGCAGCTTAGTGGGGACAGGGATTAACTATGGCTACACCTTC. It is translated as CASSLVGTGINYGYTF.

The genes are TRBV6-2 or TRBV6-3 and TRBJ1-1, with TRBD1 identical over 7 bases. The CDR3 consists of 14 residues. Trimming at V came to 6 bases and at J to 1 base, leaving 5 bases not matched to a gene. Germline V gives CDR1 MNHEY, CDR2 SVGEGT. The CDR3 DNA reads as TGTGCCAGCAGCCTACAGGGGAAGAACACTGAAGCTTTCTTT. The encoded protein is CASSLQGKNTEAFF.

This chain uses TRBV20-1 with TRBJ2-1, with TRBD2 identical over 8 bases. Germline V gene sequence: CDR1 DFQATT, CDR2 SNEGSKA (reference sequence). The CDR3 has 15 amino acids. In DNA, the CDR3 is TGCAGCAAAGATCGGAGCGGGAGTCTATACAATGAGCAGTTCTTC. This encodes CSKDRSGSLYNEQFF.

The chain employs TRBV24-1 and TRBJ2-1; 7 bases are shared with TRBD1. The CDR3 sequence is 16 residues long. The germline V gene has CDR1 KGHDR and CDR2 SFDVKD. Trimming cost V 6 bases and J 3 bases; bases outside gene matches: 10. CDR3 in amino acids: CATSPAGGPIYNEQFF. CDR3 nucleotides: TGTGCCACCAGTCCAGCAGGGGGTCCCATCTACAATGAGCAGTTCTTC.

The chain has TRBV6-1 and TRBJ1-6; possibly TRBD1 for D (6 bases). The CDR3 length is 15 residues. Germline lookup yields CDR1 MNHNS and CDR2 SASEGT. V was shortened by 5 bases and J by 10 bases, with 18 bases between the two germline ends. CDR3 nucleotide sequence: TGTGCCAGCAGTCCAGCGGACAGCTTGACATCACCCCTCCACTTT. This encodes CASSPADSLTSPLHF.

V is TRBV30 and J is TRBJ2-5; 11 positions match TRBD2. Germline CDR1 GTSNPN, CDR2 SVGIG (reference sequence). This CDR3 has 21 amino acids. The J segment lost 4 bases and the V segment lost 3 bases, leaving 25 bases of the junction unmatched. This CDR3 is CAWRTHLQGAFSGRGGETQYF. Here the CDR3 DNA reads TGTGCCTGGAGGACCCACCTCCAGGGGGCCTTTAGCGGGAGGGGGGGAGAGACCCAGTACTTC.

The chain uses TRBV11-2 and TRBJ1-2, with 7 bases fitting TRBD1. The CDR3 totals 13 residues. Trimming took 3 bases from V and 3 from J; bases not matched to a gene: 1. CDR1 and CDR2 (germline): SGHAT, FQNNGV. The DNA of the CDR3 is TGTGCCAGCAGCTTTACAGGGGACTATGGCTACACCTTC. This codes for CASSFTGDYGYTF.

The chain uses TRBV10-3 and TRBJ1-2; D call uncertain. The CDR3 is made up of 16 amino acids. The ends were cut back, 3 bases at V and 5 bases at J, with 19 bases in the middle. Germline V lookup: CDR1 ENHRY, CDR2 SYGVKD. The CDR3 DNA sequence: TGTGCCATCAGTGACCCGGTGATGGGCAGCTATTATGGCTACACCTTC. Translated, it gives CAISDPVMGSYYGYTF.

V is TRBV27 and J is TRBJ1-6, with D perhaps matching TRBD1 (6 bases). V lost 1 base, J lost 13 bases, and 14 bases lay in between. Per the germline V gene, CDR1 is MNHEY and CDR2 is SMNVEV (reference sequence). This CDR3 is built from 14 residues. CDR3 in amino acids: CASSLWDTLGPLHF. Here the CDR3 DNA reads TGTGCCAGCAGTTTATGGGACACCCTTGGGCCCCTCCACTTT.

V is TRBV7-3 and J is TRBJ2-1, with 9 nucleotides matching TRBD1. Germline values: CDR1 SGHTA, CDR2 FQGTGA. This CDR3 is built from 16 residues. Losses at the gene ends were 5 bases for V and 6 bases for J; bases not matched to a gene: 11. DNA of the CDR3: TGTGCCAGCAGCCCTTTGGGACAGGGTGGCACCAATGAGCAGTTCTTC. Protein sequence: CASSPLGQGGTNEQFF.

The V call is TRBV2, the J call TRBJ2-5; D not certain. The CDR3 is made up of 13 amino acids. V shed 4 bases and J shed 5 bases, with 11 bases lying between them. Per the germline V gene, CDR1 is SNHLY and CDR2 is FYNNEI. CDR3 amino acids: CASSAESGETQYF. The DNA of the CDR3 is TGTGCCAGCAGTGCTGAATCCGGGGAGACCCAGTACTTC.

Here the CDR3 reads CATSEGPGGTNTEAFF. The CDR3 DNA is TGTGCCACCAGTGAGGGGCCAGGGGGGACGAACACTGAAGCTTTCTTT. The chain employs TRBV24-1 and TRBJ1-1; 7 nucleotides match TRBD1. This CDR3 is 16 amino acids long. Germline CDR1 is KGHDR and CDR2 is SFDVKD. V shed 4 bases and J 1 base; nucleotides not matched to a gene: 8.